Given below is one TCR beta chain in context. Germline CDR1 reads SGHRS; CDR2 reads YFSETQ. The V segment lost 4 bases and the J segment 6 bases; nucleotides outside the gene matches: 11. This CDR3 has 15 amino acids. These data come from a study of blood T cell repertoires in COVID-19. Study-level background: Material from acute and convalescent COVID-19 was sourced from the United States, Italy and Spain. The analysed material was cDNA or gDNA that came from T cells, B-cell-depleted T cells, or PBMCs.

As processed by the authors: Using reference gene primer amplification, nucleated cell counts were estimated. Method: immunoSEQ multiplex PCR; TCRdb's copy keeps in-frame clones and lacks some. V, J and clone size derive from that table, while D and trimming were established from the DNA sequence. This table holds 90,000 or so clones, 80% to 90% found once. Input material: peripheral blood. The rearrangement joins TRBV5-1 to TRBJ1-2, with 8 bases fitting TRBD1. This sequence was found in a human donor in a cohort sampled during active COVID-19. The CDR3 bases are TGCGCCAGCAGCCTCCCTTCGACAGGGGTTGATGGCTACACCTTC. Amino acid sequence: CASSLPSTGVDGYTF.